The present T cell receptor (beta chain) was sequenced within a study of identifying expanded T cells in peripheral blood. General study points: Clone count variance between approximately 2-week samples rose with total template count. Differentially abundant clones: approximately 1.3 between replicates, approximately 16 at approximately two weeks, less than 25 at four.

With regard to this clone: Its target is not known.

Healthy donors had no documented immune events, such as infections, while sampled. Assay: immunoSEQ multiplex PCR; the TCRdb copy retains only in-frame clones and omits some. The repertoire has about 130,000 clones, 86% of them found once; the top ten carry 8% to 9%. The CDR3 runs to 11 residues. Germline CDR1 and CDR2: SGDLS and YYNGEE. V was pared by 0 bases and J by 10 bases, with 5 bases between. The sample was blood. The source is a person between 18 and 70 years old in good health. The genes are TRBV9 and TRBJ2-1; D is unclear. CDR3 residues: CASSVEREQFF. The DNA for the CDR3 is TGTGCCAGCAGCGTAGAACGCGAGCAGTTCTTC. The full variable domain, with the rest looked up from reference TRBV9 and TRBJ2-1, is DSGVTQTPKHLITATGQRVTLRCSPRSGDLSVYWYQQSLDQGLQFLIQYYNGEERAKGNILERFSAQQFPDLHSELNLSSLELGDSALYFCASSVEREQFFGPGTRLTVL.